This T cell receptor (beta chain) was sequenced during a study of glioma-infiltrating T cells. The CDR3 length is 13 residues. Germline V lookup: CDR1 LGHNA, CDR2 YNFKEQ. Trimming took off 4 bases at V and 5 bases at J, with 9 bases between the two ends. TCR alpha and beta CDR3 regions were amplified from RNA using iRepertoire nested multiplex PCR. Tissue mRNA or PBMC total RNA, about 90-400 ng, went into one-step reverse transcription and amplification. MiXCR, run by TCRdb on the multiplex PCR reads, gives a single entry per CDR3 protein. The data show tens of thousands of distinct CDR3 sequences, with around 42% seen just once and about two fifths held by the top ten. This clonotype was counted many times. Its antigen is not known. Points from the study as a whole: Very few CDR3 sequences were shared between tissue and blood. Above-expected tissue-blood divergence occurred in all gliomas, most in low-grade ones.

The sample taken for sequencing was glioma tissue, nonneoplastic brain tissue, or PBMCs (not recorded which). The clonotype was recovered from a human donor with low-grade glioma or glioblastoma, undergoing nonglioma brain surgery, or in good health (not recorded which). The chain links TRBV4-2 to TRBJ2-1, with D possibly being TRBD1 (5 bases). The CDR3 region has the DNA TGTGCCAGCAGCCCCGTAGGGGACAATGAGCAGTTCTTC. Translation: CASSPVGDNEQFF.